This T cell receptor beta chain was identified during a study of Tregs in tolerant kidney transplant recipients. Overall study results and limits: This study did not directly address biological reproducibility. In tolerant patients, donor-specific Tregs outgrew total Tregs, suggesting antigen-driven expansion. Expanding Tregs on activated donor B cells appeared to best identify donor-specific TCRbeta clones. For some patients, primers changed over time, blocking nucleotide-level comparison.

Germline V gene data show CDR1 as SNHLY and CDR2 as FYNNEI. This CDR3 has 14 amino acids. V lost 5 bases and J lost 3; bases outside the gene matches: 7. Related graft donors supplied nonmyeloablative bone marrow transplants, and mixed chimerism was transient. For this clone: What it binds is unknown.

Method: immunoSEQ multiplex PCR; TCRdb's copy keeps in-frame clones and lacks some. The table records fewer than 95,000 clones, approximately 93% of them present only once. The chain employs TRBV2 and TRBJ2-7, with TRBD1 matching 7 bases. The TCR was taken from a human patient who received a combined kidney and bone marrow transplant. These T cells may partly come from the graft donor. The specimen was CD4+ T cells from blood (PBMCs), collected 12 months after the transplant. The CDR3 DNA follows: TGTGCCAGCAGTCCTAGACAGGGTATCTACGAGCAGTACTTC. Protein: CASSPRQGIYEQYF.